This T cell receptor (beta chain) emerged from a study of cytomegalovirus exposure and HLA in healthy donors. The V gene lost 5 bases and the J gene lost 4 bases, with 17 bases spanning the gap. Germline-derived CDR1 and CDR2 are MNHNY and SVGAGI (reference sequence). The CDR3 contains 15 residues. The PCR contained 60 Vbeta and 13 Jbeta primers. This table comes from immunoSEQ multiplex PCR, and its TCRdb copy is limited to in-frame clones, with some not included. The sample has roughly 200,000 clones, 83% seen once. The sequenced sample consisted of PBMCs. The gene calls are TRBV6-6 and TRBJ1-2; D perhaps matches TRBD1 (5 bases). The sequence was collected from a man in his forties or fifties in good health and CMV-seropositive. DNA of the CDR3: TGTGCCAGCAGTCAGGCAGGGATGTCAGGCTATGGCTACACCTTC. It specifies CASSQAGMSGYGYTF.